This T cell receptor beta chain was observed in a study of Tregs in tolerant kidney transplant recipients. The sample holds one count of this clone. The CDR3 consists of 15 residues. CDR1 is SGHVS, CDR2 FQNEAQ, per germline. V lost 4 bases, J lost 4 bases, and 14 bases lay in between. TCRdb's copy holds only in-frame clones and misses some; the assay was immunoSEQ multiplex PCR. There are tens of thousands of clones in the sample; about 90% occur only once, and about 0.7% lies in the top ten. Sequenced material: Tregs from blood. This chain links TRBV7-8 with TRBJ2-1, with D uncertain. The source of this sequence is a human donor in good health. Here the CDR3 DNA reads TGTGCCAGCAGCTCTGGCCGCTCCCGGTACAATGAGCAGTTCTTC. It encodes CASSSGRSRYNEQFF.